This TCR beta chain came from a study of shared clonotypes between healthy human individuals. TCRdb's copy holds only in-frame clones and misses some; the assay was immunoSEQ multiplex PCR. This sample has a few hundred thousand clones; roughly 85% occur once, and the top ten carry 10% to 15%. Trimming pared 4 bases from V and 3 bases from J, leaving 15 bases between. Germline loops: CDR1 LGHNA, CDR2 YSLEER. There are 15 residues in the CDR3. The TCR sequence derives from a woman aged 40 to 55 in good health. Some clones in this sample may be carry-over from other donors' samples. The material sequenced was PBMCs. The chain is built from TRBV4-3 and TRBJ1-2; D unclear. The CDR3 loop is CASSPGIGRDYGYTF. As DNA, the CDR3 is TGCGCCAGCAGCCCTGGAATAGGGAGAGACTATGGCTACACCTTC.